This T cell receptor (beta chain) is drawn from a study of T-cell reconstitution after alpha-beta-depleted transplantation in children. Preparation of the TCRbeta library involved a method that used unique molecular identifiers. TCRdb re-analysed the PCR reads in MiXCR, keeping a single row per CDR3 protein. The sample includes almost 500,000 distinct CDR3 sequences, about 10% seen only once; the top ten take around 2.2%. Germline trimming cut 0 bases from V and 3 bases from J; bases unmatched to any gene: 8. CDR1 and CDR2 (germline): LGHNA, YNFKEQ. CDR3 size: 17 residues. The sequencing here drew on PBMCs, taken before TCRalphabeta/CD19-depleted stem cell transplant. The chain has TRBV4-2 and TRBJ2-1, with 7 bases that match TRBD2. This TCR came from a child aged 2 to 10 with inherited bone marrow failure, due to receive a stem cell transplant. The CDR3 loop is CASSQEVGGSLYNEQFF. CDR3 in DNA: TGTGCCAGCAGCCAAGAGGTTGGCGGGAGTCTCTACAATGAGCAGTTCTTC.